A selection of T cell receptor beta chains follows, all from one sample in a study of blood T cell repertoires in COVID-19. Clones were sequenced by immunoSEQ multiplex PCR, and TCRdb holds only the in-frame ones, with some missing. Found here are over 120,000 clones, about 89% of them singletons; the top ten hold over 2.5%. Sequenced sample: peripheral blood. The receptors derive from a man in his fifties or sixties with active or convalescent COVID-19. Both conserved end residues are part of each CDR3. The D gene is left open where the match is weak. Size is omitted from some rows. Given values are once, few, many or a class for expanded clones.

J gene,CDR3 length,D gene,clone size,V gene,CDR3 DNA,CDR3 protein
TRBJ2-1,16,TRBD2,.,TRBV7-9,TGTGCCAGCAGCACCCACGGGGTAGCGGGGGGTAATGAGCAGTTCTTC,CASSTHGVAGGNEQFF
TRBJ2-1,12,.,few,TRBV10-1,TGCGCCAGCAGCCAGTTGGGAGATGAGCAGTTCTTC,CASSQLGDEQFF
TRBJ1-1,14,.,.,TRBV6-5,TGTGCCAGCAGTTCGCCGGGACAGAACACTGAAGCTTTCTTT,CASSSPGQNTEAFF
TRBJ2-2,12,.,.,TRBV7-3,TGTGCCAGCACCCGGGGGACCGGGGAGCTGTTTTTT,CASTRGTGELFF
TRBJ2-3,16,TRBD1,.,TRBV4-1,TGCGCCAGCAGCCGCACCGGGACAGGAAGCACAGATACGCAGTATTTT,CASSRTGTGSTDTQYF
TRBJ1-5,13,.,few,TRBV10-2,TGCGCCAGCAGTGTCCAGAGCAATCAGCCCCAGCATTTT,CASSVQSNQPQHF
TRBJ1-1,12,.,few,TRBV30,TGTGCCTGGAGTGTAGACAGGAAGGAAGCTTTCTTT,CAWSVDRKEAFF
TRBJ1-6,15,.,.,TRBV6-4,TGTGCCAGCAGTTACGAGGGAACCTCCGGGTCACCCCTCCACTTT,CASSYEGTSGSPLHF
TRBJ1-2,15,TRBD1,.,TRBV7-2,TGTGCCAGCAGGGTTACCGGGACAGGGGGCCTGGGCTACACCTTC,CASRVTGTGGLGYTF
TRBJ2-7,15,TRBD1,few,TRBV10-3,TGTGCCATCAGTGGGAATAGGGACAGGGTCCACGAGCAGTACTTC,CAISGNRDRVHEQYF
TRBJ1-2,17,TRBD1,.,TRBV27,TGTGCCAGCAGTTTAAACGGACAGGGACTCCCCTACTATGGCTACACCTTC,CASSLNGQGLPYYGYTF
TRBJ2-3,15,TRBD2,.,TRBV9,TGTGCCAGCAGCGCTAGCGGGGGGAGCACAGATACGCAGTATTTT,CASSASGGSTDTQYF
TRBJ1-5,14,TRBD1,.,TRBV7-2,TGTGCCAGCAGCTTACTACAGGGGAATCAGCCCCAGCATTTT,CASSLLQGNQPQHF
TRBJ2-3,11,.,.,TRBV11-2,TGTGCCAGCAGAAACTTGGATACGCAGTATTTT,CASRNLDTQYF
TRBJ2-1,15,TRBD2,.,TRBV9,TGTGCCAGCAGCTCTAGCGGGGGGGCCCACAATGAGCAGTTCTTC,CASSSSGGAHNEQFF
TRBJ1-4,15,TRBD1,few,TRBV5-1,TGCGCCAGCAGCTTAGCCGGGACAGAGGGTGAAAAACTGTTTTTT,CASSLAGTEGEKLFF
TRBJ1-6,15,TRBD1,.,TRBV7-2,TGTGCCAGCAGCTTCGGGGACAGGGGATTTTCACCCCTCCACTTT,CASSFGDRGFSPLHF
TRBJ2-7,18,TRBD1,.,TRBV4-3,TGCGCCAGCAGCCAAGAAGTAGGGACAGGGGTCTCCTCCTACGAGCAGTACTTC,CASSQEVGTGVSSYEQYF
TRBJ2-2,15,TRBD1,.,TRBV5-1,TGCGCCAGCAGCAGGGACAGGGTGAGCACCGGGGAGCTGTTTTTT,CASSRDRVSTGELFF
TRBJ2-3,17,TRBD1,.,TRBV6-4,TGTGCCAGCAGTGGGAGTCCCTCGGACAGGGGGCTAAATACGCAGTATTTT,CASSGSPSDRGLNTQYF
TRBJ2-2,13,.,few,TRBV30,TGTGCCTGGAGTGTAACGGGGGCCGGGGAGCTGTTTTTT,CAWSVTGAGELFF
TRBJ2-7,13,TRBD2,.,TRBV7-2,TGTGCCAGCCGCGGTGGCGGGGGTAGAATGCAGTACTTC,CASRGGGGRMQYF
TRBJ1-5,13,.,.,TRBV7-9,TGTGCCAGCAGCTCGGGGAGGAATCAGCCCCAGCATTTT,CASSSGRNQPQHF
TRBJ1-2,16,TRBD1,once,TRBV6-6,TGTGCCAGCAGTTACTCAGGAGGACAGGGGAAGGATGGCTACACCTTC,CASSYSGGQGKDGYTF
TRBJ2-7,15,TRBD2,.,TRBV6-5,TGTGCCAGCAGTCCGGGACTAGCGGGAACCTACGAGCAGTACTTC,CASSPGLAGTYEQYF
TRBJ1-4,16,.,.,TRBV15,TGTGCCACCAGCTCTCCCCCCGGGACAACTAATGAAAAACTGTTTTTT,CATSSPPGTTNEKLFF
TRBJ2-7,17,.,.,TRBV6-7,TGTGCCAGCAGTTTCGCCCGGGGGACGCTCCCGGGGTTTAAACAGTACTTC,CASSFARGTLPGFKQYF
TRBJ1-2,14,TRBD1,once,TRBV4-1,TGCGCCAGCAGCCCGGGACAGGGCCTAGGTGGCTACACCTTC,CASSPGQGLGGYTF
TRBJ2-7,16,.,.,TRBV28,TGTGCCAGCAGTTTACGCCTGGCAGTCTCCCCCTACGAGCAGTACTTC,CASSLRLAVSPYEQYF
TRBJ2-5,18,TRBD1,.,TRBV7-2,TGTGCCAGCAGCTTACGGACAGGCATGGAATTAAAGGGGGAGACCCAGTACTTC,CASSLRTGMELKGETQYF
TRBJ1-3,16,.,.,TRBV7-9,TGTGCCAGCAGCTTAGAACTAGGGGGCTCTGGAAACACCATATATTTT,CASSLELGGSGNTIYF
TRBJ2-5,13,.,.,TRBV6-5,TGTGCCAGCAGTCCGGGGATCCAAGAGACCCAGTACTTC,CASSPGIQETQYF
TRBJ1-2,15,TRBD1,.,TRBV6-5,TGTGCCAGCAGTAATTCCGGGACAGGGATCGATGGCTACACCTTC,CASSNSGTGIDGYTF
TRBJ2-5,13,.,once,TRBV7-2,TGTGCCAGCAGCGCGGGTTTTTGGGAGACCCAGTACTTC,CASSAGFWETQYF